The T cell receptor (beta chain) described here comes from a study of OX40 agonist ivuxolimab in advanced cancers. This clone was counted once. V was shortened by 2 bases and J by 0 bases, with 11 bases between the two germline ends. The germline V gene has CDR1 SGHAT and CDR2 FQDESV (reference sequence). CDR3 length: 17 residues. Data came from immunoSEQ multiplex PCR; TCRdb stores just in-frame clones and leaves some out. This repertoire shows tens of thousands of clones, 75% to 90% found once; its top ten account for approximately 1.3%. The J gene is TRBJ2-6, the V gene TRBV11-1; D possibly corresponds to TRBD1 (6 bases). The sample was CD4+ or CD8+ T cells sorted from blood, taken in a trial of the OX40 agonist ivuxolimab. The clonotype comes from an adult with an advanced solid tumor such as melanoma, head and neck, liver or kidney cancer. The CDR3 bases are TGTGCCAGCAGCTTACGACAGGCTAGCTCTGGGGCCAACGTCCTGACTTTC. This gives the protein CASSLRQASSGANVLTF.